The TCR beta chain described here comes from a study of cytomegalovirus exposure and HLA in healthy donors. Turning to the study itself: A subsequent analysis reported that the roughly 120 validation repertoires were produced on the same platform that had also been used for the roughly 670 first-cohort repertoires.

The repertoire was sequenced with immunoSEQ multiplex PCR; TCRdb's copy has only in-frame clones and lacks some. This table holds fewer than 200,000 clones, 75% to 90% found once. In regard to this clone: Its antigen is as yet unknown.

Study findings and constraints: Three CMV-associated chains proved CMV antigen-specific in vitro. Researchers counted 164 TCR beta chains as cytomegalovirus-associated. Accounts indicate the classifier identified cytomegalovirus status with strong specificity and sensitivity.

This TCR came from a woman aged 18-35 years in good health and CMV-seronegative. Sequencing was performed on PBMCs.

Here the CDR3 reads CASSLGVAPNYEQYF. In nucleotides, the CDR3 is TGTGCCAGCAGCTTAGGGGTCGCACCCAACTACGAGCAGTACTTC. The chain is built from TRBV5-4 and TRBJ2-7; tentative D call: TRBD1 (5 bases). The germline V gene has CDR1 SGHNT and CDR2 YYREEE (reference sequence). V dropped 2 bases and J dropped 3 bases, with 15 bases sitting between them. The CDR3 loop spans 15 amino acids.